Below are 3 T cell receptor beta chains sequenced from a single sample in a study of cytomegalovirus exposure and HLA in healthy donors. The study ran its PCR with 60 Vbeta and 13 Jbeta primers. Profiled with immunoSEQ multiplex PCR; TCRdb holds only in-frame clones, not every one. The sample consists of under 200,000 clones, 76% of them appearing once. Sample: PBMCs. The source is a female donor in good health and CMV-seronegative.

The CDR3 protein is CASSYAGANYGYTF. In DNA form, the CDR3 reads TGTGCCAGCAGTTACGCCGGAGCTAACTATGGCTACACCTTC. This chain links TRBV6-5 with TRBJ1-2; unclear D gene. CDR1 is MNHEY, CDR2 SVGAGI, per germline. This CDR3 spans 14 amino acids. V dropped 2 bases and J dropped 0 bases, with 7 bases sitting between them.

V is TRBV19 and J is TRBJ2-1; 13 positions match TRBD2. Germline-derived CDR1 and CDR2 are LNHDA and SQIVND (reference sequence). J was trimmed by 6 bases and V by 7 bases; bases with no gene match: 6. CDR3 size: 15 residues. The CDR3 nucleotides are TGTGCCAGTACCCTACTAGCGGGGGGGCCCAATGAGCAGTTCTTC. Translating gives CASTLLAGGPNEQFF.

The chain couples TRBV11-2 to TRBJ2-4; no definite D call. The V gene's germline CDR1 is SGHAT and CDR2 FQNNGV. The CDR3 loop spans 16 amino acids. The germline V and J ends were trimmed by 1 base and 1 base, with 11 bases remaining between them. The CDR3 region has the DNA TGTGCCAGCAGCTTAGCTCACTTTGTGGCCAAAAACATTCAGTACTTC. Its translation is CASSLAHFVAKNIQYF.